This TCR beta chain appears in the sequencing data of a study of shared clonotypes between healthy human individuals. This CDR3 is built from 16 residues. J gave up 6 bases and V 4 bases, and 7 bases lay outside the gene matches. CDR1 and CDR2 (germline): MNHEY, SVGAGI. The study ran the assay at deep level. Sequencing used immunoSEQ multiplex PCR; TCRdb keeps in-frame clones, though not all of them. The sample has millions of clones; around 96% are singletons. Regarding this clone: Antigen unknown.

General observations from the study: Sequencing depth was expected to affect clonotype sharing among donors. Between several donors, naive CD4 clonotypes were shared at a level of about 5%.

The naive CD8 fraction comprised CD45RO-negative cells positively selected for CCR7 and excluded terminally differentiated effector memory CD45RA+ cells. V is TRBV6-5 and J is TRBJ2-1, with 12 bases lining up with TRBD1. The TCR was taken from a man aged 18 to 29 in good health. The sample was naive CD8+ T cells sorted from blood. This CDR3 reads CASSSPRDRGLNEQFF. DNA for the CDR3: TGTGCCAGCAGTTCCCCGCGGGACAGGGGGCTCAATGAGCAGTTCTTC.